One T cell receptor beta chain is described in this entry. Libraries were prepared by immunoSEQ multiplex PCR; TCRdb keeps only in-frame clonotypes and omits some of them. The sample contains over 100,000 clones, 70% to 85% of which appear only once. This specimen comes from a study of blood T cell repertoires in COVID-19. The CDR3 is 19 amino acids. Losses at the gene ends were 3 bases for V and 0 bases for J; bases not matched to a gene: 11. Germline values: CDR1 SGHDN, CDR2 FVKESK. The TCR sequence derives from a woman in her sixties or seventies with acute or convalescent COVID-19. The material sequenced was peripheral blood. The gene calls are TRBV14 and TRBJ2-7, with 13 bases lining up with TRBD2. This chain's CDR3 is CASSHPSTSGGISSYEQYF. In nucleotides, the CDR3 is TGTGCCAGCAGCCATCCTTCGACTAGCGGGGGGATTAGCTCCTACGAGCAGTACTTC. The entire variable domain, with the rest obtained from reference TRBV14 and TRBJ2-7, is as follows: EAGVTQFPSHSVIEKGQTVTLRCDPISGHDNLYWYRRVMGKEIKFLLHFVKESKQDESGMPNNRFLAERTGGTYSTLKVQPAELEDSGVYFCASSHPSTSGGISSYEQYFGPGTRLTVT.